A single sample is the source of the 11 T cell receptor beta chains below, sequenced in a study of T-cell reconstitution after alpha-beta-depleted transplantation in children. A library of TCRbeta sequences, prepared with unique molecular identifiers, was generated. From the PCR reads, TCRdb called clonotypes with MiXCR, one entry per CDR3 protein. The profile shows around 200,000 distinct CDR3 sequences, roughly 11% of them singletons. Sequencing used PBMCs, obtained before TCRalphabeta/CD19-depleted stem cell transplant. All receptors come from a child less than two years old with acute myeloid leukemia, due to receive a stem cell transplant.

This clonotype was picked up many times. The chain has TRBV7-2 and TRBJ1-2; a weak D match, TRBD1 (6 bases). Trimming cost V 2 bases and J 2 bases, with 9 bases left between them. In germline, CDR1 is SGHTA, CDR2 FQGNSA. The CDR3 totals 14 residues. The CDR3 coding sequence is TGTGCCAGCAGCTTACAGGGGAGGAACTATGGCTACACCTTC. This gives the protein CASSLQGRNYGYTF.

V usage is TRBV28 and J usage is TRBJ2-2, with unresolved D. The CDR3 length is 14 residues. V lost 2 bases, J lost 7 bases, and 11 bases lay in between. The germline V gene encodes CDR1 MDHEN and CDR2 SYDVKM. The chain's CDR3 is CASSLLPRNGELFF. The DNA for the CDR3 is TGTGCCAGCAGTTTACTCCCTAGGAACGGGGAGCTGTTTTTT.

This clonotype was seen repeatedly, ten times or more. The CDR3 is CASSLGLAGGGEQFF. CDR3 nucleotide sequence: TGTGCCAGCAGCCTCGGACTAGCGGGAGGCGGTGAGCAGTTCTTC. The J gene is TRBJ2-1, the V gene TRBV3-1, with 14 bases lining up with TRBD2. With 4 bases clipped from V and 9 bases from J, the junction kept 5 bases outside the gene matches. Germline values: CDR1 LGHDT, CDR2 YNNKEL (reference sequence). This CDR3 spans 15 amino acids.

About this clonotype: A much bigger clone sits one base away, suggesting this may be a read error. This rearrangement joins TRBV20-1 to TRBJ2-7, with D hard to call. This CDR3 region has 13 residues. The germline gives CDR1 DFQATT, CDR2 SNEGSKA (reference sequence). CDR3: CSVSRPGVYEQSF. The CDR3 DNA sequence: TGCAGTGTCTCCCGGCCCGGAGTTTACGAGCAGTCCTTC.

This clonotype was counted only a few times. The chain couples TRBV20-1 to TRBJ2-7; TRBD2 matches 8 bases. The V gene end was trimmed by 1 base and the J gene end by 4 bases; junction bases not matched to a gene: 15. CDR1 and CDR2 from the germline V gene are DFQATT and SNEGSKA (reference sequence). The CDR3 runs to 17 residues. CDR3 sequence (DNA): TGCAGTGCTAGAGCCCGGGAGGGCGCTCCTTTGCGATACGAGCAGTACTTC. It codes for CSARAREGAPLRYEQYF.

This clonotype has a handful of counts. V is TRBV7-2 and J is TRBJ1-5, with no clear D. V was clipped by 3 bases and J by 0 bases, with 9 bases between them. CDR3 length equals 15 residues. Germline V CDR1 and CDR2: SGHTA, FQGNSA. CDR3 sequence (DNA): TGTGCCAGCAGCTTGGGGAGACATAGCAATCAGCCCCAGCATTTT. Its translation: CASSLGRHSNQPQHF.

The rearrangement links TRBV4-2 to TRBJ2-1; TRBD2 aligns across 9 bases. CDR1 LGHNA and CDR2 YNFKEQ come from the germline V gene. J was trimmed by 6 bases and V by 0 bases; bases with no gene match: 3. The CDR3 extends over 15 amino acids. The CDR3 is CASSQDWRGGNEQFF. The CDR3 DNA sequence: TGTGCCAGCAGCCAAGATTGGCGGGGGGGCAATGAGCAGTTCTTC.

This clonotype was observed at least ten times. The chain links TRBV29-1 to TRBJ1-2; a possible D gene is TRBD1 (5 bases). The ends were cut back, 3 bases at V and 3 bases at J, with 14 bases in the middle. Germline lookup yields CDR1 SQVTM and CDR2 ANQGSEA. There are 14 residues in the CDR3. The CDR3 protein is CSVDPSGGDYGYTF. The CDR3 nucleotides read TGCAGCGTTGACCCCTCGGGGGGGGACTATGGCTACACCTTC.

As to this clonotype: A clone one base away is much larger, so this may be a read error. The CDR3 reads CTSSWGPPGLATYEQYF. As DNA, the CDR3 is TGTACCAGCAGTTGGGGACCCCCGGGACTAGCTACCTACGAGCAGTACTTC. The gene calls are TRBV27 and TRBJ2-7, with 9 bases lining up with TRBD2. CDR1 is MNHEY, CDR2 SMNVEV, per germline (reference sequence). The CDR3 extends over 17 amino acids.

Notes on this clonotype: A much more abundant neighbour one base away suggests this may be a read error. The chain uses TRBV12-3 or TRBV12-4 and TRBJ2-3; 8 nucleotides agree with TRBD2. The CDR3 runs 16 residues. The chain's CDR3 is CTSSPGTSGATDTQYF. The CDR3 bases are TGTACCAGCAGTCCCGGGACTAGTGGGGCCACAGATACGCAGTATTTT.

This clonotype has only one observation. This sequence joins TRBV27 and TRBJ2-2, with 8 nucleotides matching TRBD2. The CDR3 runs to 17 residues. Germline V gene lookup returns CDR1 MNHEY and CDR2 SMNVEV (reference sequence). With 4 bases clipped from V and 3 bases from J, the junction kept 10 bases outside the gene matches. CDR3 protein: CASSSTSGSADTGELFF. The CDR3 coding sequence is TGTGCCAGCAGTTCAACAAGCGGGAGTGCCGACACCGGGGAGCTGTTTTTT.